The rows below give T cell receptor beta chains drawn from one sample of a study of cytomegalovirus exposure and HLA in healthy donors. The method was immunoSEQ multiplex PCR; TCRdb's version includes in-frame clones alone and lacks a portion of them. The sample lists 100,000 to 150,000 clones, 70% to 80% seen once, with roughly 3.1% in the top ten. Sequencing used PBMCs. The receptors originated from a man aged 25 to 40 in good health and CMV-seronegative. Both conserved end residues are part of each CDR3. A D gene is named only where the DNA matches it firmly. Clone size, where shown, is once, few, many, or a class for clones that have expanded.

>TRBJ2-7|few|TRBD1|TRBV19
TGTGCGAGTAAGATAGGGGGCGGGTTGGGCGAGCAGTACTTC
CASKIGGGLGEQYF
>TRBJ1-3|.|TRBD1|TRBV11-2
TGTGCCAGCAGCACGGACAGGGGGCTTGGAAACACCATATATTTT
CASSTDRGLGNTIYF
>TRBJ2-7|.|TRBD2|TRBV5-1
TGCGCCGGCAGCTTGCTGAGCGGGACCTACTACGAGCAGTACTTC
CAGSLLSGTYYEQYF
>TRBJ1-2|.|.|TRBV4-2
TGTGCCAGCACCGGGTTAGGAGGTAACTATGGCTACACCTTC
CASTGLGGNYGYTF
>TRBJ2-7|.|.|TRBV7-2
TGTGCCAGCAGCCAGCGGGACATGGGTTCCTACGAGCAGTACTTC
CASSQRDMGSYEQYF
>TRBJ2-7|.|TRBD1|TRBV27
TGTGCCAGCAGTCGGGGCGACTGGGACAGGACCTACGAGCAGTACTTC
CASSRGDWDRTYEQYF
>TRBJ1-1|few|.|TRBV5-1
TGCGCCAGCAGCTTGGGACAGGAGAACACTGAAGCTTTCTTT
CASSLGQENTEAFF
>TRBJ2-3|.|.|TRBV19
TGTGCCAGTAGTACCGAGCGGAGAGACACAGATACGCAGTATTTT
CASSTERRDTDTQYF
>TRBJ1-3|.|.|TRBV4-3
TGCGCCAGCAGCCAAGATCTAGGAGGGACTACCTCTGGAAACACCATATATTTT
CASSQDLGGTTSGNTIYF
>TRBJ2-3|.|TRBD2|TRBV11-2
TGTGCCAGCAGCTCTGGACTAGCGGGGGGTTCTTATACGCAGTATTTT
CASSSGLAGGSYTQYF
>TRBJ1-4|once|.|TRBV14
TGTGCCAGCAGCCAAGATCAAGCCAGGGTAAATGAAAAACTGTTTTTT
CASSQDQARVNEKLFF
>TRBJ2-7|.|.|TRBV9
TGTGCCAGCAGCGTAGACTTAAACTCCTACGAGCAGTACTTC
CASSVDLNSYEQYF
>TRBJ2-1|.|.|TRBV7-7
TGTGCCAGCAGCTTGAATCAGGGCTCCTACAATGAGCAGTTCTTC
CASSLNQGSYNEQFF
>TRBJ1-3|.|.|TRBV7-9
TGTGCCAGCAGCTTAGGGACATTCGGAAACACCATATATTTT
CASSLGTFGNTIYF
>TRBJ2-1|.|.|TRBV28
TGTGCCAGCAGAACCACAGGGAGTGGGCTCAATGAGCAGTTCTTC
CASRTTGSGLNEQFF
>TRBJ1-1|.|.|TRBV5-1
TGCGCCAGCAGCCGAGAAGGGGGGAACACTGAAGCTTTCTTT
CASSREGGNTEAFF